The rows below give T cell receptor beta chains drawn from one sample of a study of T cell responses to AZD1222 COVID-19 vaccine. Sequenced by immunoSEQ multiplex PCR; TCRdb stores in-frame clones only, minus some. The sample lists around 140,000 clones; 75% to 95% were seen once. Sequenced material: peripheral blood, taken on day 0 of AZD1222 vaccination. The source is an adult in good health. Both conserved end residues are part of each CDR3. Each record gives: V gene, D gene, clone size, J gene, CDR3 DNA, CDR3 protein. D genes are given only for firm matches. Clone size, where shown, is once, few, many, or a class for clones that have expanded.

TRBV28	TRBD1	.	TRBJ2-7	TGTGCCAGCAGTTTTACAGGGGGCCTCTCCTACGAGCAGTACTTC	CASSFTGGLSYEQYF
TRBV6-5	.	once	TRBJ1-2	TGTGCCAGCAGGTACCCGGGAGAGCAACGTTTTGGCTACACCTTC	CASRYPGEQRFGYTF
TRBV12-3/TRBV12-4	.	.	TRBJ2-5	TGTGCCAGCAGACTCCAAGAGACCCAGTACTTC	CASRLQETQYF
TRBV12-3/TRBV12-4	.	.	TRBJ2-7	TGTGCCAGCAGAAGCGGCTCCTACGAGCAGTACTTC	CASRSGSYEQYF
TRBV4-3	.	.	TRBJ1-1	TGCGCCAGCAGCCAAGCAGCCGGGACACCCAACACTGAAGCTTTCTTT	CASSQAAGTPNTEAFF
TRBV3-1/TRBV3-2	.	.	TRBJ2-2	TGTGCCAGCAGCCGCCAAACCGGGGAGCTGTTTTTT	CASSRQTGELFF
TRBV28	.	.	TRBJ1-5	TGTGCCAGCATGCGGTTTGGGCAGCCCCAGCATTTT	CASMRFGQPQHF
TRBV7-2	TRBD1	.	TRBJ2-1	TGTGCCAGCAGCCCGCGGACAGGCCGCGGTGAGCAGTTCTTC	CASSPRTGRGEQFF
TRBV27	.	once	TRBJ1-6	TGTGCCAGCGGTGGCAGGGGTCTTTCACCCCTCCACTTT	CASGGRGLSPLHF
TRBV7-8	.	.	TRBJ1-5	TGTGCCAGCAGCCGTACTTATAGCAATCAGCCCCAGCATTTT	CASSRTYSNQPQHF
TRBV6-5	.	.	TRBJ1-1	TGTGCCAGCAGCCCACTGCGAGCAGGGGAGACTGAAGCTTTCTTT	CASSPLRAGETEAFF
TRBV29-1	.	once	TRBJ2-3	TGCAGCGTTGATAGTGGGGATACGCAGTATTTT	CSVDSGDTQYF
TRBV19	.	.	TRBJ2-1	TGTGCCAGTAGGGCAAGTCTCAACCCTTACAATGAGCAGTTCTTC	CASRASLNPYNEQFF
TRBV6-2/TRBV6-3	.	few	TRBJ1-1	TGTGCCAGCAGTTACGGTATCAGGGACACTGAAGCTTTCTTT	CASSYGIRDTEAFF
TRBV18	.	.	TRBJ2-1	TGTGCCAGCTCTCCATCGCCCCCGGGACTTTACAATGAGCAGTTCTTC	CASSPSPPGLYNEQFF
TRBV7-9	.	.	TRBJ1-4	TGTGCCAGCCCTCTCCCAGGGTTTAATGAAAAACTGTTTTTT	CASPLPGFNEKLFF
TRBV19	.	.	TRBJ1-2	TGTGCCAGTAGTATGAAGGTCTTGTACGGCTACACCTTC	CASSMKVLYGYTF
TRBV28	.	.	TRBJ1-2	TGTGCCAGCAGTTTTGGGGGGGCTCCCGGCCGCTATGGCTACACCTTC	CASSFGGAPGRYGYTF
TRBV7-8	.	.	TRBJ2-3	TGTGCCAGCAGCTTAGGCCGGCAAAGGGGCCCCGAGACTCTTGGCACAGATACGCAGTATTTT	CASSLGRQRGPETLGTDTQYF
TRBV30	TRBD2	.	TRBJ2-1	TGTGCCTCGTCGATGGGACAAGGCGGGAGGGATGTTGAGCAGTTCTTC	CASSMGQGGRDVEQFF
TRBV5-6	TRBD1	.	TRBJ1-5	TGTGCCAGCAGCCGGACAGGGGGTAGTCAGCCCCAGCATTTT	CASSRTGGSQPQHF
TRBV30	TRBD2	once	TRBJ2-5	TGTGCCTGGAGTGTACTAAGCGGGAGGACCCAAGAGACCCAGTACTTC	CAWSVLSGRTQETQYF
TRBV18	.	.	TRBJ2-7	TGTGCCAGCTCACCTCGAATGGGTACGGCCGCTTACGAGCAGTACTTC	CASSPRMGTAAYEQYF
TRBV5-1	TRBD1	.	TRBJ2-7	TGCGCCAGCAGCTTGTGGGGACAGGACTACGAGCAGTACTTC	CASSLWGQDYEQYF
TRBV7-2	.	.	TRBJ1-6	TGTGCCAGCAGCTTACCCAGGGGCAATTCACCCCTCCACTTT	CASSLPRGNSPLHF
TRBV9	TRBD1	.	TRBJ2-2	TGTGCCAGCAGCGCAATACAGGGGGCCGGCGGGGAGCTGTTTTTT	CASSAIQGAGGELFF
TRBV27	TRBD1	.	TRBJ1-1	TGTGCCAGCAGTTCCCCTCATCCGGATCAGGGGGCGGCTGAAGCTTTCTTT	CASSSPHPDQGAAEAFF
TRBV7-8	.	.	TRBJ1-1	TGTGCCAGCAGCTTAGTTCCGGCCACTGAAGCTTTCTTT	CASSLVPATEAFF
TRBV27	TRBD1	.	TRBJ1-2	TGTGCCAGCAGTCCCCGTGTAGGGGGCCCTGGCTACACCTTC	CASSPRVGGPGYTF
TRBV27	.	.	TRBJ1-1	TGTGCCAGCAGCCCTAGAGCGTTGAACACTGAAGCTTTCTTT	CASSPRALNTEAFF
TRBV7-2	.	.	TRBJ1-3	TGTGCCAGCAGCTTAGCATCTGCGAGCTCTGGAAACACCATATATTTT	CASSLASASSGNTIYF
TRBV3-1/TRBV3-2	.	.	TRBJ1-1	TGTGCCAGCAGCCAAGATTTTAACGGGGTCGCTTTCTTT	CASSQDFNGVAFF
TRBV6-2/TRBV6-3	TRBD2	few	TRBJ2-5	TGTGCCAGCAGCCCCCGACTAGCGGGGGATATGGAGACCCAGTACTTC	CASSPRLAGDMETQYF
TRBV19	TRBD1	.	TRBJ1-2	TGTGCCAGTAGGGCCGGACAGGAAGGCTACACCTTC	CASRAGQEGYTF
TRBV7-3	.	.	TRBJ1-6	TGTGCCAGCAGCTTATCCCGTCAGGCGGGTGCACCCCTCCACTTT	CASSLSRQAGAPLHF
TRBV24-1	TRBD1	.	TRBJ1-2	TGTGCCACCAGTGAACGGACAGGAAATGGCTACACCTTC	CATSERTGNGYTF
TRBV27	.	.	TRBJ2-7	TGTGCCAGCAGTTTTGTAAGGGGCCCCTACGAGCAGTACTTC	CASSFVRGPYEQYF
TRBV18	.	.	TRBJ2-6	TGTGCCAGCTCACCACCAGGGGGGAGCTCTGGGGCCAACGTCCTGACTTTC	CASSPPGGSSGANVLTF
TRBV12-3/TRBV12-4	.	.	TRBJ1-5	TGTGCCAGCAGTTTTTTGGGGGGACAGCCCCAGCATTTT	CASSFLGGQPQHF
TRBV9	TRBD2	.	TRBJ2-3	TGTGCCAGCAGCGATGGGACTAGCGGGGGGGGAACAGATACGCAGTATTTT	CASSDGTSGGGTDTQYF
TRBV9	.	.	TRBJ1-1	TGTGCCAGCAGCGTAGCGGGCTTGAACACTGAAGCTTTCTTT	CASSVAGLNTEAFF
TRBV2	.	.	TRBJ1-2	TGTGCCAGCAGTGAAGATGTAGGTTATTCGTACTATGGCTACACCTTC	CASSEDVGYSYYGYTF
TRBV5-4	.	.	TRBJ2-1	TGTGCCAGCAGCCCACTACCGGGCAATGAGCAGTTCTTC	CASSPLPGNEQFF
TRBV7-6	TRBD2	.	TRBJ2-1	TGTGCCAGCAGCTTAGAATCTAGCGGGGGGCCGACCGGTCGGCAGTTCTTC	CASSLESSGGPTGRQFF
TRBV27	.	.	TRBJ1-4	TGTGCCAGCAGTCGGTCGATGGAAAAACTGTTTTTT	CASSRSMEKLFF
TRBV6-2/TRBV6-3	.	.	TRBJ1-1	TGTGCCAGCAGCAGGGTAAGGACTGAAGCTTTCTTT	CASSRVRTEAFF
TRBV18	.	.	TRBJ2-1	TGTGCCAGCTACCCAGGGGCCTCCTACAATGAGCAGTTCTTC	CASYPGASYNEQFF
TRBV19	.	.	TRBJ1-1	TGTGCCAGTAGGACCATCCGGGGGAACACTGAAGCTTTCTTT	CASRTIRGNTEAFF